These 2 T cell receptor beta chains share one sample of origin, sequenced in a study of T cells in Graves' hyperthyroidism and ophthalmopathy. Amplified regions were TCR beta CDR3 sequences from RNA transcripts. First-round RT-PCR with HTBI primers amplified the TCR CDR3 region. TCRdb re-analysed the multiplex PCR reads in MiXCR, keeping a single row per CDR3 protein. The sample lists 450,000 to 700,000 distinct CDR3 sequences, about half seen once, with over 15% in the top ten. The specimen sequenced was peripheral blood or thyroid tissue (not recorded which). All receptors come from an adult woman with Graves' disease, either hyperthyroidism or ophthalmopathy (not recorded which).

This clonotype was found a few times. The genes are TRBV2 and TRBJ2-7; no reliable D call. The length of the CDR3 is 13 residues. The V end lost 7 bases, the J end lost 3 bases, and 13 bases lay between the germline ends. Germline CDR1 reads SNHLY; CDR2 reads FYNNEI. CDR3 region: CASTPGTNYEQYF. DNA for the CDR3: TGTGCCAGCACCCCAGGAACAAACTACGAGCAGTACTTC.

CDR3: CASSGDLGSPLHF. In nucleotides, the CDR3 is TGTGCCAGCAGCGGGGACCTGGGTTCACCCCTCCACTTT. V usage is TRBV2 and J usage is TRBJ1-6, with D tentatively TRBD1 (5 bases). CDR1 SNHLY and CDR2 FYNNEI come from the germline V gene. This CDR3 contains 13 residues. V was trimmed by 6 bases and J by 9 bases, leaving 12 bases between them.